This paragraph covers one T cell receptor beta chain sequence. Its target is not known. This CDR3 contains 18 residues. Trimming pared 0 bases from V and 5 bases from J, leaving 19 bases between. Germline V CDR1 and CDR2: MGHRA, YSYEKL. The sample comes from a study of shared clonotypes between healthy human individuals. Study-wide results and limits: Sampling covered blood only; tissue repertoires likely differ. Although depth was large, rarefaction showed that sequencing of the sorted subsets was incomplete.

Naivety among CD8 cells was defined by CD45RO negativity and positive CCR7 selection, thereby excluding terminally differentiated effector memory CD45RA+ cells. Caucasian adults living in Nashville, Tennessee, provided all samples. As processed by the authors: ImmunoSEQ gave junction-only sequences without quality scores, so filtering differed. Sequencing used immunoSEQ multiplex PCR; TCRdb keeps in-frame clones, though not all of them. The V and J calls and clone size come from that table; D and trimming were worked out from the DNA. The table includes some 2 million clones, 85% to 95% detected once.

The receptor was isolated from a young man in good health. This chain joins TRBV4-1 and TRBJ2-2; perhaps TRBD2 as D (6 bases). Sequenced sample: naive CD8+ T cells sorted from blood. The CDR3 spells CASSQDVSGEGLTGELFF. In DNA form, the CDR3 reads TGCGCCAGCAGCCAAGACGTGTCGGGAGAGGGGCTAACCGGGGAGCTGTTTTTT.